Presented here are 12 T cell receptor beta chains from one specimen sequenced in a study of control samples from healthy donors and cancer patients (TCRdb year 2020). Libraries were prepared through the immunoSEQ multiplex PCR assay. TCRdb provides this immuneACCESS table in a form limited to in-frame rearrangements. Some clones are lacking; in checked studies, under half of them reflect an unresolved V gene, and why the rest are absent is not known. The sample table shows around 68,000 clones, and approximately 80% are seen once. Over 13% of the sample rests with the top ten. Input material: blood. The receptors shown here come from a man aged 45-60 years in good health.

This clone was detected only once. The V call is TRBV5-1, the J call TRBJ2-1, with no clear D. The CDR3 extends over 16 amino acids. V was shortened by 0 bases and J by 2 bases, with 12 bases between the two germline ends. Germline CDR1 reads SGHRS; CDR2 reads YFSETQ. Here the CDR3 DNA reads TGCGCCAGCAGCTTGGTTGCCGTCACCACCTACAATGAGCAGTTCTTC. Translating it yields CASSLVAVTTYNEQFF.

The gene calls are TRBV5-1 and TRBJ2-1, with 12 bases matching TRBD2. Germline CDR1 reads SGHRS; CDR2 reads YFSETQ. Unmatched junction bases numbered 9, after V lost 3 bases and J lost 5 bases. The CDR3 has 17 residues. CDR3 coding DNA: TGCGCCAGCAGCTCGAACCCGACTAGCGGGAGCCACAATGAGCAGTTCTTC. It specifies CASSSNPTSGSHNEQFF.

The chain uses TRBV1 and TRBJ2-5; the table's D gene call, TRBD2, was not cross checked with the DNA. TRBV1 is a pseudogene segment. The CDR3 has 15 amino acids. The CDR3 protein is CTSSQDYCGRETQYF. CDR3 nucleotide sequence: TGCACCAGCAGCCAAGATTATTGTGGGAGGGAGACCCAGTACTTC.

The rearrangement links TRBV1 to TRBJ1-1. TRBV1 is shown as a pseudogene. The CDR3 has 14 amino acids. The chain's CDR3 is CTSSHPPEGTEAFF. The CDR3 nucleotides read TGCACCAGCAGCCACCCCCCAGAGGGCACTGAAGCTTTCTTT.

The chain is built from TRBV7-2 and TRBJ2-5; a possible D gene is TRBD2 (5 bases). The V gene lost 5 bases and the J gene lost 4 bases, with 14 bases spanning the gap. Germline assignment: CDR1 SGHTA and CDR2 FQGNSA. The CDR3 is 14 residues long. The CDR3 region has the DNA TGTGCCAGCAGCGCCCGGACTTTGGCAGAGACCCAGTACTTC. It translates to CASSARTLAETQYF. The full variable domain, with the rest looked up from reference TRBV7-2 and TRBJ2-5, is GAGVSQSPSNKVTEKGKDVELRCDPISGHTALYWYRQSLGQGLEFLIYFQGNSAPDKSGLPSDRFSAERTGGSVSTLTIQRTQQEDSAVYLCASSARTLAETQYFGPGTRLLVL.

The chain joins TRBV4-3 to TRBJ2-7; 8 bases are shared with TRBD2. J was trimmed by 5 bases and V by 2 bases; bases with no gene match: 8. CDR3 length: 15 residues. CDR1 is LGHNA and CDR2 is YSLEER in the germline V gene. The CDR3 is CASSQRGGGFDEQYF. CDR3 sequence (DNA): TGCGCCAGCAGCCAACGGGGCGGGGGGTTCGACGAGCAGTACTTC.

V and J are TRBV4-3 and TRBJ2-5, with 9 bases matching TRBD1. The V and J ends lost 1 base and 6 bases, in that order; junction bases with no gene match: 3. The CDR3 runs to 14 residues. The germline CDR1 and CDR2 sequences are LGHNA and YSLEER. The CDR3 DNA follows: TGCGCCAGCAGCCAAGGGGGACAGGGAAAGACCCAGTACTTC. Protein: CASSQGGQGKTQYF.

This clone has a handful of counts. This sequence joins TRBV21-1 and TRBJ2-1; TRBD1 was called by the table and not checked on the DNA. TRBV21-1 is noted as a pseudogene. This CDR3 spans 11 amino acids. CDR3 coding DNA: TGTGCCAGCCAGCTAGGGGCTGAGCAGTTCTTC. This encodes CASQLGAEQFF.

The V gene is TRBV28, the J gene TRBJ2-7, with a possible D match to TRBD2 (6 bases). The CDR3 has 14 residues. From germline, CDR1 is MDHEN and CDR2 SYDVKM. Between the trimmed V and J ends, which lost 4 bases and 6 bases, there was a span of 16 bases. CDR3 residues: CASSSGTSPLEQYF. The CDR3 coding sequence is TGTGCCAGCAGTTCCGGGACTTCCCCCCTCGAGCAGTACTTC.

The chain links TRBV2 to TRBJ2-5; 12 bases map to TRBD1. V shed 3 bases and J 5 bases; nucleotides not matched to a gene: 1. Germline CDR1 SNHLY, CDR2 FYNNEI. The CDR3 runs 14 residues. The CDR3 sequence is CASSEGQGAETQYF. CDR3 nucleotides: TGTGCCAGCAGTGAGGGACAGGGGGCGGAGACCCAGTACTTC. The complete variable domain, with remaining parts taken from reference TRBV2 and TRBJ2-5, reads EPEVTQTPSHQVTQMGQEVILRCVPISNHLYFYWYRQILGQKVEFLVSFYNNEISEKSEIFDDQFSVERPDGSNFTLKIRSTKLEDSAMYFCASSEGQGAETQYFGPGTRLLVL.

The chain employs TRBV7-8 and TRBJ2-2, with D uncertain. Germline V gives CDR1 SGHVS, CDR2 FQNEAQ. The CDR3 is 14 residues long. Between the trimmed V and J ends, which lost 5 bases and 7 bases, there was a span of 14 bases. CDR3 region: CASSPVTENGELFF. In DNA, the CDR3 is TGTGCCAGCAGCCCAGTTACAGAGAACGGGGAGCTGTTTTTT.

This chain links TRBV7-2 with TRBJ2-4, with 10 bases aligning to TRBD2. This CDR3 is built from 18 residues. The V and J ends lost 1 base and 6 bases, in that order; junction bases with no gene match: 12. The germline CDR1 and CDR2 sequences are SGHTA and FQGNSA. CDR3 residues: CASSLEGSSGSLGNIQYF. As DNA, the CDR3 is TGTGCCAGCAGCTTAGAGGGGTCTAGCGGGAGTTTGGGAAACATTCAGTACTTC.